The rows below give T cell receptor beta chains drawn from one sample of a study of technical replicates of blood from several donors. Here immunoSEQ multiplex PCR was the method, and the copy in TCRdb shows in-frame clones only, minus some. The table includes about 73,000 clones, 93% detected once. What was sequenced was T cells isolated from PBMCs. Receptor source: a human donor in good health. CDR3s include the opening cysteine and the closing phenylalanine or tryptophan. A D gene is named only where the DNA matches it firmly. Clone size, where shown, is once, few, many, or a class for clones that have expanded.

TRBV11-2	.	.	TRBJ1-5	CASSLETLGPQHF	TGTGCCAGCAGCTTAGAGACATTAGGGCCCCAGCATTTT
TRBV10-3	.	.	TRBJ1-4	CAISTATNEKLFF	TGTGCCATCTCGACAGCAACTAATGAAAAACTGTTTTTT
TRBV18	.	.	TRBJ2-7	CASSPTGSYEQYF	TGTGCCAGCTCACCGACAGGCTCCTACGAGCAGTACTTC
TRBV7-9	.	.	TRBJ1-6	CASSLGSPLHF	TGTGCCAGCAGCTTGGGCTCACCCCTCCACTTT
TRBV7-6	.	.	TRBJ2-3	CASSSSEFSTDTQYF	TGTGCCAGCAGCTCCTCCGAGTTCAGCACAGATACGCAGTATTTT
TRBV19	.	TRBD1	TRBJ1-1	CASRRTGAPEAFF	TGTGCCAGTAGACGGACAGGAGCGCCTGAAGCTTTCTTT
TRBV6-1	once	.	TRBJ1-4	CASSWTASNEKLFF	TGTGCCAGCAGTTGGACAGCTTCTAATGAAAAACTGTTTTTT
TRBV28	.	TRBD1	TRBJ2-7	CASSHRGSYEQYF	TGTGCCAGCAGCCACAGGGGGAGCTACGAGCAGTACTTC
TRBV25-1	.	.	TRBJ1-5	CASSEGGAFNQPQHF	TGTGCCAGCAGTGAAGGGGGGGCATTCAATCAGCCCCAGCATTTT
TRBV7-9	.	TRBD1	TRBJ2-7	CASSLGATGVEQYF	TGTGCCAGCAGCTTAGGTGCGACAGGGGTCGAGCAGTACTTC
TRBV11-2	.	.	TRBJ2-3	CASSYGADTQYF	TGTGCCAGCAGTTACGGTGCAGATACGCAGTATTTT
TRBV5-1	.	.	TRBJ1-1	CASSLGRRGANTEAFF	TGCGCCAGCAGCCTGGGACGGCGAGGAGCGAACACTGAAGCTTTCTTT
TRBV27	.	TRBD2	TRBJ2-7	CASSKTSGDYEQYF	TGTGCCAGCAGTAAAACTAGCGGGGACTACGAGCAGTACTTC
TRBV7-9	.	TRBD1	TRBJ1-2	CASSSTGTGDGYTF	TGTGCCAGCAGCTCGACCGGGACAGGCGATGGCTACACCTTC
TRBV29-1	.	TRBD1	TRBJ1-4	CSVVGQGREKLFF	TGCAGCGTTGTGGGACAGGGTCGGGAAAAACTGTTTTTT